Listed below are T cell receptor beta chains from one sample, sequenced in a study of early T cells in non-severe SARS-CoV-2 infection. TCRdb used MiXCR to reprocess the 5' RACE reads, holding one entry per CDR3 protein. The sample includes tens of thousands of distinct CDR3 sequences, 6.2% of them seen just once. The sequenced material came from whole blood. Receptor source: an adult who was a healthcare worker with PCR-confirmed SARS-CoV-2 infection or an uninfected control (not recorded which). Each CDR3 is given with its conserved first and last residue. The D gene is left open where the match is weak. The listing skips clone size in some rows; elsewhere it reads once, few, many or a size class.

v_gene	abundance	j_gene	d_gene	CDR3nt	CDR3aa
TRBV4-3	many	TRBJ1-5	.	TGCGCCAGCAGCCAAGATCACCGACACCAGCGGCCCCAGCATTTT	CASSQDHRHQRPQHF
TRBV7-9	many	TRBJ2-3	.	TGTGCCAGCAGCTTAGAGGGATTCGCCGGCACAGATACGCAGTATTTT	CASSLEGFAGTDTQYF
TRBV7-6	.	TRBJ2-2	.	TGTGCCAGCAGCGCGTGGGTTTCCGGAAGCGTTAGCACCAGGGGAACCGGGGAGCTGTTTTTT	CASSAWVSGSVSTRGTGELFF
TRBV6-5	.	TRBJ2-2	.	TGTGCCAGCAGCCCGGGGACAACGAACACCGGGGAGCTGTTTTTT	CASSPGTTNTGELFF
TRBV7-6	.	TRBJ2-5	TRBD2	TGTGCCAGCAGCCCTCTGGGGACTAGGGGACAAGAGACCCAGTACTTC	CASSPLGTRGQETQYF
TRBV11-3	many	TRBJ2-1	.	TGTGCCAGCAGCTTAGCCGATGAGCAGTTCTTC	CASSLADEQFF
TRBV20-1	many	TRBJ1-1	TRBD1	TGCAGTGCTAGAGGGACAGGGGACACTGAAGCTTTCTTT	CSARGTGDTEAFF
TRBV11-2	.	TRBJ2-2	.	TGTGCCAGCAGCGCTCTCCGGGGCGCAATCGGGGAGCTGTTTTTT	CASSALRGAIGELFF
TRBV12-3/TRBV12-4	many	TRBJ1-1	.	TGTGCCAGCTCCGATAGACCGTCCATGAACACTGAAGCTTTCTTT	CASSDRPSMNTEAFF
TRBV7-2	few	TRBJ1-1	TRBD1	TGTGCCAGCAGCTTAGTCGGGACAGGGATGAACACTGAAGCTTTCTTT	CASSLVGTGMNTEAFF
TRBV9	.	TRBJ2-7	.	TGTGCCAGCAGCGCTGGGCGGAGGTTATCCTACGAGCAGTACTTC	CASSAGRRLSYEQYF
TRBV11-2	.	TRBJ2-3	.	TGTGCCAGCAGTAGAAGTGTGGATACGCAGTATTTT	CASSRSVDTQYF
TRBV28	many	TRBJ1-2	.	TGTGCCAGCAGTTTTCCAACCGGGACCCCCTATGGCTACACCTTC	CASSFPTGTPYGYTF
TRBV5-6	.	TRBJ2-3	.	TGTGCCACCGCCCGCGGCACAGATACGCAGTATTTT	CATARGTDTQYF
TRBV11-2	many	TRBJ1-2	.	TGTGCCAGCAGCTTAGACAGGACGGACTATGGCTACACCTTC	CASSLDRTDYGYTF
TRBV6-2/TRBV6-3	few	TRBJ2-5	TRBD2	TGTGCCAGCAGTTACTCGGGAAGCGGGGGTCAGGAGACCCAGTACTTC	CASSYSGSGGQETQYF
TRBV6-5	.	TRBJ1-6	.	TGTGCCAGCAGTTATGGTACAGGGAATAATTCACCCCTCCACTTT	CASSYGTGNNSPLHF
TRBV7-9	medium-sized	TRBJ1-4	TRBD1	TGTGCCAGCAGGGAAACAGGGGATCGGGAAAAACTGTTTTTT	CASRETGDREKLFF
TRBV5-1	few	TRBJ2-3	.	TGCGCCAGCAGCTTGGCCGCGGGCGGAGGCACAGATACGCAGTATTTT	CASSLAAGGGTDTQYF
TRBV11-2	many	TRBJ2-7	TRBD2	TGTGCCAGCAGCTTCACTAGCGGATCCCCCTACGAGCAGTACTTC	CASSFTSGSPYEQYF
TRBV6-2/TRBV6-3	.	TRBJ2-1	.	TGTGCCAGCAGTTACTCGTGGGACAATGAGCAGTTCTTC	CASSYSWDNEQFF
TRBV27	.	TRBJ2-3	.	TGTGCCAGCAGTTTATCGGGCCCCGGCGGGGCAGATACGCAGTATTTT	CASSLSGPGGADTQYF
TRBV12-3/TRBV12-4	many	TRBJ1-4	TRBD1	TGTGCCAGCAGTCCCCGACAGGGTCTTAATGAAAAACTGTTTTTT	CASSPRQGLNEKLFF
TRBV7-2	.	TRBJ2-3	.	TGTGCCAGCAGCTCAGCCCCGTATACGCAGTATTTT	CASSSAPYTQYF